The 10 T cell receptor beta chains reported below all come from one sample, sequenced in a study of PD-L1 blockade in urothelial cancer. Assay: immunoSEQ multiplex PCR; the TCRdb copy retains only in-frame clones and omits some. This table holds around 100,000 clones, roughly 88% found once. The sample here was PBMCs, taken around atezolizumab (anti-PD-L1) treatment. All receptors derive from a man aged 50 to 59 with urothelial cancer.

V and J are TRBV29-1 and TRBJ2-5; 8 bases are a match to TRBD1. Germline values: CDR1 SQVTM, CDR2 ANQGSEA. This CDR3 has 12 amino acids. With V trimmed by 7 bases and J by 5 bases, 6 bases remained unmatched. In DNA, the CDR3 is TGCAGCGCTGGACAGGGAGGCGAGACCCAGTACTTC. Translation: CSAGQGGETQYF. The variable domain in full, with the rest retrieved from reference TRBV29-1 and TRBJ2-5, is SAVISQKPSRDICQRGTSLTIQCQVDSQVTMMFWYRQQPGQSLTLIATANQGSEATYESGFVIDKFPISRPNLTFSTLTVSNMSPEDSSIYLCSAGQGGETQYFGPGTRLLVL.

This chain links TRBV27 with TRBJ1-4; the D gene is possibly TRBD1 (5 bases). CDR3 size: 15 residues. Looked up from germline, CDR1 is MNHEY and CDR2 is SMNVEV (reference sequence). V was clipped by 5 bases and J by 3 bases, with 13 bases between them. The CDR3 protein is CASSPRQLSNEKLFF. The CDR3 region has the DNA TGTGCCAGCAGTCCCCGACAGCTATCTAATGAAAAACTGTTTTTT.

The chain combines TRBV6-4 with TRBJ2-7; 8 nucleotides agree with TRBD1. CDR1 and CDR2 (germline): MRHNA, SNTAGT. With V trimmed by 2 bases and J by 1 base, 13 bases remained unmatched. There are 18 residues in the CDR3. In DNA, the CDR3 is TGTGCCAGCAGTGACACAACAGAAGACAGGGGTGAATCCTACGAGCAGTACTTC. This codes for CASSDTTEDRGESYEQYF.

The chain couples TRBV7-8 to TRBJ2-7, with 11 positions matching TRBD2. CDR1 is SGHVS, CDR2 FQNEAQ, per germline. V lost 5 bases to trimming and J lost 9 bases; unmatched junction nucleotides: 6. The CDR3 spans 13 residues. Here the CDR3 reads CASSRTGLAAQYF. The CDR3, as DNA: TGTGCCAGCAGCAGAACGGGACTAGCGGCGCAGTACTTC.

The rearrangement joins TRBV10-3 to TRBJ2-5, with D hard to call. The V end was cut by 0 bases, the J end by 4 bases, with 6 bases between. The CDR3 covers 13 residues. CDR1 and CDR2 (germline): ENHRY, SYGVKD. The CDR3 coding sequence is TGTGCCATCAGTGAGTCCAGTGGAGAGACCCAGTACTTC. Its translation: CAISESSGETQYF.

The chain combines TRBV25-1 with TRBJ1-5; D is possibly TRBD1 (5 bases). This CDR3 region has 12 residues. Germline values: CDR1 MGHDK, CDR2 SYGVNS. V was cut by 3 bases and J by 11 bases, with 11 bases left in between. In DNA form, the CDR3 reads TGTGCCAGCAGTGATTTACGGGGGGCCCAGCATTTT. This translates into CASSDLRGAQHF.

V and J are TRBV27 and TRBJ2-7; 8 bases are a match to TRBD1. The CDR3 has 15 amino acids. V was pared by 0 bases and J by 9 bases, with 10 bases of the junction left unmatched. Germline CDR1 is MNHEY and CDR2 is SMNVEV (reference sequence). This CDR3 is CASSLSGQVLIGQYF. The CDR3 DNA sequence: TGTGCCAGCAGTTTATCGGGACAGGTCCTAATCGGGCAGTACTTC.

The chain combines TRBV28 with TRBJ1-5; D gene uncertain. The germline gives CDR1 MDHEN, CDR2 SYDVKM. This CDR3 has 12 amino acids. Trimming stripped 2 bases from V and 7 bases from J, with 6 bases between. This chain's CDR3 is CASSLPLQPQHF. As DNA, the CDR3 is TGTGCCAGCAGTTTACCTTTGCAGCCCCAGCATTTT.

The rearrangement links TRBV28 to TRBJ2-7; 11 nucleotides align to TRBD2. V shed 6 bases, J shed 4 bases, and the junction held 14 bases outside the gene matches. Germline assignment: CDR1 MDHEN and CDR2 SYDVKM. The CDR3 has 17 residues. CDR3 nucleotides: TGTGCCAGCAGGCAGACAGATCTAGCGGGAGGTGTTTACGAGCAGTACTTC. Its protein is CASRQTDLAGGVYEQYF. The variable domain in full, completed from reference TRBV28 and TRBJ2-7, reads DVKVTQSSRYLVKRTGEKVFLECVQDMDHENMFWYRQDPGLGLRLIYFSYDVKMKEKGDIPEGYSVSREKKERFSLILESASTNQTSMYLCASRQTDLAGGVYEQYFGPGTRLTVT.

V usage is TRBV18 and J usage is TRBJ1-2; TRBD1 matches 7 bases. V lost 0 bases to trimming and J lost 14 bases; unmatched junction nucleotides: 9. The CDR3 is 13 amino acids. Germline values: CDR1 KGHSH, CDR2 LQKENI. As DNA, the CDR3 is TGTGCCAGCTCACCACCTCCGGGACAGTGGGTAACCTTC. Translation: CASSPPPGQWVTF.